The clone carrying this TCR beta chain was found many times. Together with a sample-barcoded 5' primer, a J-beta primer mix was included in a second PCR lasting about 6 to 11 cycles. TCRdb reanalysed the 5' RACE reads using MiXCR and keeps one entry per CDR3 protein. Of hundreds of thousands of distinct CDR3 sequences in the sample, roughly 50% were seen once. The data belong to a study of blood T cells in healthy people across ages. In germline, CDR1 is SGHRS, CDR2 YFSETQ. J gave up 0 bases and V 7 bases, and 4 bases lay outside the gene matches. This CDR3 region has 15 residues. Per sample, no less than 5 micrograms of total RNA were extracted.

The receptor was derived from a man younger than 45 in good health. Specimen: blood. The chain recombines TRBV5-1 with TRBJ2-6, with 7 bases that match TRBD1. CDR3 region: CASRDSLSGANVLTF. Here the CDR3 DNA reads TGCGCCAGCCGGGACAGCCTCTCTGGGGCCAACGTCCTGACTTTC.